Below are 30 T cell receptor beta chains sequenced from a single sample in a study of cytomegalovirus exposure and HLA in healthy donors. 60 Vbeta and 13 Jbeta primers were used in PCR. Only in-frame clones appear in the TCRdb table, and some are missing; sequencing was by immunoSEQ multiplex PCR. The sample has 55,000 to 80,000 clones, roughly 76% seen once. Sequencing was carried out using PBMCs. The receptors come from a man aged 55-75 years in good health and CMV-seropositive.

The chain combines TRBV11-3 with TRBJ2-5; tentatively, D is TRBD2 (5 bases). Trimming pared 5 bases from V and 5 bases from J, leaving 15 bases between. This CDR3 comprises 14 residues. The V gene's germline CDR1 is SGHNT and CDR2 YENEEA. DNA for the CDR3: TGTGCCAGCAGCCCCCGGGAAGCCTGGGAGACCCAGTACTTC. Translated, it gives CASSPREAWETQYF.

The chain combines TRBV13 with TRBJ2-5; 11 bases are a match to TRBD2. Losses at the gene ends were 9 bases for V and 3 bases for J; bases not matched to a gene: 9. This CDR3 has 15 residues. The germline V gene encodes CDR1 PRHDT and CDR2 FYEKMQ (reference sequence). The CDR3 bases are TGTGCCAGTAAGGCTGGACTAGCGGGTAAAGAGACCCAGTACTTC. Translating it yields CASKAGLAGKETQYF.

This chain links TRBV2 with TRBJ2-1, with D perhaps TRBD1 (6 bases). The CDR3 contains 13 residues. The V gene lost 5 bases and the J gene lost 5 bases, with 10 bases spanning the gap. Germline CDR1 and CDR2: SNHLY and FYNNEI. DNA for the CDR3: TGTGCCAGCAGTTCAGGGGACGACAATGAGCAGTTCTTC. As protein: CASSSGDDNEQFF.

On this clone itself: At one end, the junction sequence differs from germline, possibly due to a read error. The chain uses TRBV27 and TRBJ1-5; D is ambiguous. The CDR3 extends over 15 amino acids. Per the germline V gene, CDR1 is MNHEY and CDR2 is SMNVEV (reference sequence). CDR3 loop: CAGSLVAVRNQPQHF. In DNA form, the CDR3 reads TGTGCCGGCAGTTTAGTGGCGGTGAGGAATCAGCCCCAGCATTTT.

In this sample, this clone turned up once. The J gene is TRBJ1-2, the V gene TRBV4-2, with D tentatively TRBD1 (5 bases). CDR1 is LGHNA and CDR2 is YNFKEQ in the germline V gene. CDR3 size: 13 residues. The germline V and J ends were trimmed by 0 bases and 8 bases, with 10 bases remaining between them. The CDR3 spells CASSQDTGHGYTF. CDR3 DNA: TGTGCCAGCAGCCAAGATACAGGACACGGCTACACCTTC.

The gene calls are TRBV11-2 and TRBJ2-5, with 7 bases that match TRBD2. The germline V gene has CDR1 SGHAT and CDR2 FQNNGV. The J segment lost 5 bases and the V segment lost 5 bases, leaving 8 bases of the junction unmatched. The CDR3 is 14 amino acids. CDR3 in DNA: TGTGCCAGCAGCCTCGGGGGAGGGGTTGAGACCCAGTACTTC. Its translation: CASSLGGGVETQYF.

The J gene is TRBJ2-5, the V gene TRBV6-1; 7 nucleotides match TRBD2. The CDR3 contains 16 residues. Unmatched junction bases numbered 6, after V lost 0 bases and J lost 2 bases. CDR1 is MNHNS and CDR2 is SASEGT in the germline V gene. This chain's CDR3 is CASSEAGRGGQETQYF. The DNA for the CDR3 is TGTGCCAGCAGTGAAGCAGGGAGGGGTGGTCAAGAGACCCAGTACTTC.

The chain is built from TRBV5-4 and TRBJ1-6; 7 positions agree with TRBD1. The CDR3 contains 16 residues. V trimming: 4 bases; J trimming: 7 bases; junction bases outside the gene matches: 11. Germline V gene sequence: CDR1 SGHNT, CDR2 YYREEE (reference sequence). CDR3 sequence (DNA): TGTGCCAGCAGCCCGACAGGGAATCAGGGCAATTCACCCCTCCACTTT. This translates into CASSPTGNQGNSPLHF.

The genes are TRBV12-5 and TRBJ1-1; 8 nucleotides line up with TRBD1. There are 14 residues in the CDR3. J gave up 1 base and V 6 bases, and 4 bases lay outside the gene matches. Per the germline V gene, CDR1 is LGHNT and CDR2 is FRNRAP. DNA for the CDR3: TGTGCTAGTGGATTCGACAGGGGGAACACTGAAGCTTTCTTT. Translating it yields CASGFDRGNTEAFF. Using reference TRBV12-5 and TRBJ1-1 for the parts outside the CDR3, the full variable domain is DARVTQTPRHKVTEMGQEVTMRCQPILGHNTVFWYRQTMMQGLELLAYFRNRAPLDDSGMPKDRFSAEMPDATLATLKIQPSEPRDSAVYFCASGFDRGNTEAFFGQGTRLTVV.

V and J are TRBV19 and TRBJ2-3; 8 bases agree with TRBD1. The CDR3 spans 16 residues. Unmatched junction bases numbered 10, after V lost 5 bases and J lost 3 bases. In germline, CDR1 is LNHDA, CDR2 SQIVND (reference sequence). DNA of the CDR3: TGTGCCAGTAGTCATTGGACAGGGTCGCGGACAGATACGCAGTATTTT. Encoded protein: CASSHWTGSRTDTQYF.

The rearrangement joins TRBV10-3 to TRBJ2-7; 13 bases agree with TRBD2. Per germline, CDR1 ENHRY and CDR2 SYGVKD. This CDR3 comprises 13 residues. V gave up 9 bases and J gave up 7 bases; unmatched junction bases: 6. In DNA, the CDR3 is TGTGCCATAAGGACTAGCGGGAGTGGTGAGCAGTACTTC. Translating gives CAIRTSGSGEQYF.

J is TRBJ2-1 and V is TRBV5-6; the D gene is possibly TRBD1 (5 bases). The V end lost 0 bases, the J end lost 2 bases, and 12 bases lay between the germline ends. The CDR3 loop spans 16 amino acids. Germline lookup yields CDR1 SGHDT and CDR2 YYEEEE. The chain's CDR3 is CASSLERGRTYNEQFF. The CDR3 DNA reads TGTGCCAGCAGCTTGGAAAGGGGTAGGACCTACAATGAGCAGTTCTTC.

The CDR3 nucleotides read TGCGCCAGCAGCTCATTAGCGGGAATTGGTGAGCAGTTCTTC. This translates into CASSSLAGIGEQFF. The chain joins TRBV5-1 to TRBJ2-1; 8 nucleotides line up with TRBD2. V lost 3 bases to trimming and J lost 9 bases; unmatched junction nucleotides: 8. Germline CDR1 SGHRS, CDR2 YFSETQ. CDR3 length: 14 residues.

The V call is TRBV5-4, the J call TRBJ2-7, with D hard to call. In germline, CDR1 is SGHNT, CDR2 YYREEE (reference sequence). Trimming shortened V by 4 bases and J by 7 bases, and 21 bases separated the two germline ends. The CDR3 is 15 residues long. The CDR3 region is CASSPLAAGATEQYF. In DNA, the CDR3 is TGTGCCAGCAGCCCACTCGCAGCAGGCGCGACGGAGCAGTACTTC.

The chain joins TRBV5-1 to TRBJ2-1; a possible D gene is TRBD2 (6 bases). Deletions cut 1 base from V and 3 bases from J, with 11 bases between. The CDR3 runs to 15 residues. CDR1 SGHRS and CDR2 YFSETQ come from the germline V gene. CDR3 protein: CASSLRTSSYNEQFF. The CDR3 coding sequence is TGCGCCAGCAGCTTGCGAACTAGCAGCTACAATGAGCAGTTCTTC.

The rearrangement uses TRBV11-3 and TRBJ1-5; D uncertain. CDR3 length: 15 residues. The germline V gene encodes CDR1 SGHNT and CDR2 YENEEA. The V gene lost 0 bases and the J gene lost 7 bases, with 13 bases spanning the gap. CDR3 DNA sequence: TGTGCCAGCAGCTTAGATCAGGTCTTAGCGCAGCCCCAGCATTTT. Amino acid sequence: CASSLDQVLAQPQHF.

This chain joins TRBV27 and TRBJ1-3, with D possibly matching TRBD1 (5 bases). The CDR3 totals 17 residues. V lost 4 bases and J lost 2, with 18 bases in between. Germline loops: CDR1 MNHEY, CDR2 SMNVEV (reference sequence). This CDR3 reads CASSYAGGQVAGNTIYF. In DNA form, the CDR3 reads TGTGCCAGCAGTTATGCCGGGGGTCAAGTCGCTGGAAACACCATATATTTT.

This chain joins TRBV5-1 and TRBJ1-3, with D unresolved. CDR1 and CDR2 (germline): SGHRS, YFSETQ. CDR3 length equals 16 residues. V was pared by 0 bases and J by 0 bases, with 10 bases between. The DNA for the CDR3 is TGCGCCAGCAGCTTGGTGGTAGGAGACTCTGGAAACACCATATATTTT. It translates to CASSLVVGDSGNTIYF.

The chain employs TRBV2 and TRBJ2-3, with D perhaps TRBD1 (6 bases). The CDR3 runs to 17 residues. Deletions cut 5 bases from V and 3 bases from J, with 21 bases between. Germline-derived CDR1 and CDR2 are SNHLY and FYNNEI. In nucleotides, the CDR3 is TGTGCCAGCAGTTCCCCTTCACGGACAGAGATGACAGATACGCAGTATTTT. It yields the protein CASSSPSRTEMTDTQYF.

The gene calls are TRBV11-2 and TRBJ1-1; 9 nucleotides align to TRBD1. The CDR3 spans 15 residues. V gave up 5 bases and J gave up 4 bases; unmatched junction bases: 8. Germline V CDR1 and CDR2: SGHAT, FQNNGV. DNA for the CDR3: TGTGCCAGCAGCCGCAGACAGGGGGGCGGCACTGAAGCTTTCTTT. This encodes CASSRRQGGGTEAFF. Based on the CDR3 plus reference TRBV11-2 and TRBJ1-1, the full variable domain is EAGVAQSPRYKIIEKRQSVAFWCNPISGHATLYWYQQILGQGPKLLIQFQNNGVVDDSQLPKDRFSAERLKGVDSTLKIQPAKLEDSAVYLCASSRRQGGGTEAFFGQGTRLTVV.

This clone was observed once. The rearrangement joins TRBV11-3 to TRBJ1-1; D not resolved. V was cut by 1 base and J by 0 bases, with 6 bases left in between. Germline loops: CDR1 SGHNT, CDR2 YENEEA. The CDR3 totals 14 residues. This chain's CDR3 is CASSLGGMNTEAFF. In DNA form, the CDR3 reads TGTGCCAGCAGCTTAGGAGGGATGAACACTGAAGCTTTCTTT.

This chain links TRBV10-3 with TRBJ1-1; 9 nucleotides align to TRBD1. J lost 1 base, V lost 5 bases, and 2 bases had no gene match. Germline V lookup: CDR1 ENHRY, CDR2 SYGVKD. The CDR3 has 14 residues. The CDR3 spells CAISPGQGNTEAFF. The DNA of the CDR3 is TGTGCCATCAGTCCGGGACAGGGGAACACTGAAGCTTTCTTT.

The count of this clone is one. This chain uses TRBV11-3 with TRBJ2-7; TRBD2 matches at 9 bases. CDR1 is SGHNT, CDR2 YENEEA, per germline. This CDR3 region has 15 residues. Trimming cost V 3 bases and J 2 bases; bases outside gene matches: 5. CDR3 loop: CASSFLAGIAYEQYF. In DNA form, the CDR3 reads TGTGCCAGCAGCTTCCTAGCGGGAATCGCCTACGAGCAGTACTTC.

CDR3 in DNA: TGTGCCAGCAGTTTCACCGAACCGGGTTCTTCGCCCCAGCATTTT. Translated, it gives CASSFTEPGSSPQHF. V gene TRBV6-5 combines with J gene TRBJ1-5; no firm D call. V was trimmed by 4 bases and J by 9 bases, leaving 19 bases between them. From germline, CDR1 is MNHEY and CDR2 SVGAGI. The length of the CDR3 is 15 residues.

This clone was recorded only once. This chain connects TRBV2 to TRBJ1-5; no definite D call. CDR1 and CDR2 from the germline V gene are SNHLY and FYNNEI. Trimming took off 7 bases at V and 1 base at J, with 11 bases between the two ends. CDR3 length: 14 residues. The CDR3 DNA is TGTGCCAGCACTCTGACGGAGAGCAATCAGCCCCAGCATTTT. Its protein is CASTLTESNQPQHF.

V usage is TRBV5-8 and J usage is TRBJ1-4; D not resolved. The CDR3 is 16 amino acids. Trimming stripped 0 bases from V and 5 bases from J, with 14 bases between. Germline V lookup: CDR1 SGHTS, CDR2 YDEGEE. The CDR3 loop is CASSLAFADYNEKLFF. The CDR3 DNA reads TGTGCCAGCAGCTTGGCCTTCGCAGACTACAATGAAAAACTGTTTTTT.

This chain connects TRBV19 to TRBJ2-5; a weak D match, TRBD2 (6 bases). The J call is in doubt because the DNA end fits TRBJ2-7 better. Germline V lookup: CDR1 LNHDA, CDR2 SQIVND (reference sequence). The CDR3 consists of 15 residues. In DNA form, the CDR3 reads TGTGCCAGTAGCCCCGGGACTTCTGGATCCTACGAGCAGTACTTC. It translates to CASSPGTSGSYEQYF.

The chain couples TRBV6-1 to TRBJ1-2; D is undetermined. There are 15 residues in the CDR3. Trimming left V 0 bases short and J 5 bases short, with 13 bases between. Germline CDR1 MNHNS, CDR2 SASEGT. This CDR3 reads CASSEAKGSLYGYTF. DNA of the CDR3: TGTGCCAGCAGTGAAGCAAAAGGGAGTTTATATGGCTACACCTTC.

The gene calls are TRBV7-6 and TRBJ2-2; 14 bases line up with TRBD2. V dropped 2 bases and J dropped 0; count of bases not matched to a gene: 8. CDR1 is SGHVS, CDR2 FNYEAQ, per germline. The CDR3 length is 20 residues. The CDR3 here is CASSLKMGLAGVTNTGELFF. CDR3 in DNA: TGTGCCAGCAGCTTAAAGATGGGACTAGCGGGAGTCACGAACACCGGGGAGCTGTTTTTT.

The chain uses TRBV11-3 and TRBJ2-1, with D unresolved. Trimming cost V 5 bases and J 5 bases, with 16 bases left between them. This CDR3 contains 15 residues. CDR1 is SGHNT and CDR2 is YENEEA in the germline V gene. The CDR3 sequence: CASSLPQAQNNEQFF. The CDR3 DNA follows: TGTGCCAGCAGCCTTCCCCAGGCCCAAAACAATGAGCAGTTCTTC.